This is a list of T cell receptor beta chains from one sample in a study of T cell responses to AZD1222 COVID-19 vaccine. Sequenced by immunoSEQ multiplex PCR; TCRdb stores in-frame clones only, minus some. The sample carries approximately 110,000 clones, around 90% recorded once. Material: peripheral blood, obtained 28 days after the second AZD1222 dose. These receptors were obtained from an adult who received the AZD1222 COVID-19 vaccine. The CDR3 runs from the conserved cysteine through the conserved F or W. Fields, in order: CDR3 protein, CDR3 DNA, V gene, CDR3 length, clone size, J gene, D gene. D genes are given only for firm matches. Clone size is stated in some rows and not others, as once, few, many or a class when expanded.

CDR3: CASREQGGGPDTQYF
DNA: TGCGCCAGCAGGGAGCAAGGGGGAGGACCAGATACGCAGTATTTT
V: TRBV5-1
length: 15
size: once
J: TRBJ2-3
D: .

CDR3: CAWSVTRDSNEQFF
DNA: TGTGCCTGGAGTGTAACAAGGGACTCCAATGAGCAGTTCTTC
V: TRBV30
length: 14
size: .
J: TRBJ2-1
D: .

CDR3: CASNSRGDSLGYTF
DNA: TGTGCCAGCAATAGTAGGGGGGACAGCCTCGGCTACACCTTC
V: TRBV6-5
length: 14
size: .
J: TRBJ1-2
D: TRBD1

CDR3: CASSYSTGTEAFF
DNA: TGTGCCAGCAGCTATTCAACAGGCACTGAAGCTTTCTTT
V: TRBV5-5
length: 13
size: .
J: TRBJ1-1
D: .

CDR3: CASSRGTGTGAEAFF
DNA: TGCGCCAGCAGCCGAGGAACCGGGACGGGGGCTGAAGCTTTCTTT
V: TRBV5-1
length: 15
size: once
J: TRBJ1-1
D: .

CDR3: CASSLILGGEQYF
DNA: TGTGCCAGCAGCCTCATACTGGGCGGCGAGCAGTACTTC
V: TRBV5-4
length: 13
size: once
J: TRBJ2-7
D: .

CDR3: CASTPTGTDDYEQYF
DNA: TGTGCCAGTACCCCCACCGGGACGGACGACTACGAGCAGTACTTC
V: TRBV19
length: 15
size: .
J: TRBJ2-7
D: .

CDR3: CASSLAVGTSGRAGETQYF
DNA: TGTGCCAGCAGTTTAGCCGTCGGGACTAGCGGGAGGGCCGGGGAGACCCAGTACTTC
V: TRBV27
length: 19
size: .
J: TRBJ2-5
D: TRBD2

CDR3: CASSPGTALSFYGYTF
DNA: TGTGCCAGCAGCCCTGGGACAGCCCTCTCGTTTTATGGCTACACCTTC
V: TRBV7-9
length: 16
size: .
J: TRBJ1-2
D: TRBD1

CDR3: CASSSMTGGSQPQHF
DNA: TGTGCCAGCAGTTCCATGACAGGGGGCAGCCAGCCCCAGCATTTT
V: TRBV6-5
length: 15
size: .
J: TRBJ1-5
D: TRBD1

CDR3: CASTPEANVLTF
DNA: TGTGCCAGCACTCCCGAGGCCAACGTCCTGACTTTC
V: TRBV2
length: 12
size: .
J: TRBJ2-6
D: .

CDR3: CASSLTGWEQFF
DNA: TGTGCCAGCAGCTTAACCGGTTGGGAGCAGTTCTTC
V: TRBV11-2
length: 12
size: .
J: TRBJ2-1
D: .

CDR3: CASSELPGSEQYF
DNA: TGTGCCAGCAGTGAATTGCCGGGTAGCGAGCAGTACTTC
V: TRBV6-1
length: 13
size: .
J: TRBJ2-7
D: .

CDR3: CASKKSGGQPQHF
DNA: TGTGCCAGTAAAAAATCCGGGGGTCAGCCCCAGCATTTT
V: TRBV19
length: 13
size: .
J: TRBJ1-5
D: .

CDR3: CASSYSYSGDYNEQFF
DNA: TGTGCCAGCAGTTACTCATACTCAGGGGACTACAATGAGCAGTTCTTC
V: TRBV6-2/TRBV6-3
length: 16
size: .
J: TRBJ2-1
D: .

CDR3: CASSLLNYGYTF
DNA: TGTGCCAGCAGTCTCCTAAACTATGGCTACACCTTC
V: TRBV28
length: 12
size: .
J: TRBJ1-2
D: .

CDR3: CSASFAGEKNEQFF
DNA: TGCAGTGCTAGTTTTGCGGGAGAGAAGAATGAGCAGTTCTTC
V: TRBV20-1
length: 14
size: .
J: TRBJ2-1
D: TRBD2

CDR3: CASSPVGQGTDTQYF
DNA: TGCGCCAGCAGCCCTGTGGGACAGGGGACAGATACGCAGTATTTT
V: TRBV5-1
length: 15
size: .
J: TRBJ2-3
D: TRBD1

CDR3: CASSQGGQGANQNTEAFF
DNA: TGCGCCAGCAGCCAAGGTGGACAGGGGGCAAACCAGAACACTGAAGCTTTCTTT
V: TRBV4-1
length: 18
size: .
J: TRBJ1-1
D: TRBD1

CDR3: CASSQLDTDTQYF
DNA: TGTGCCAGCAGCCAACTTGACACAGATACGCAGTATTTT
V: TRBV3-1/TRBV3-2
length: 13
size: .
J: TRBJ2-3
D: .

CDR3: CASSLRTGTTDTQYF
DNA: TGCGCCAGCAGCCTAAGGACAGGGACGACAGATACGCAGTATTTT
V: TRBV5-1
length: 15
size: .
J: TRBJ2-3
D: TRBD1

CDR3: CATSGTSGLRDTQYF
DNA: TGTGCCACCAGCGGGACTAGCGGTTTGAGAGATACGCAGTATTTT
V: TRBV24-1
length: 15
size: many
J: TRBJ2-3
D: TRBD2

CDR3: CASKLNRLAEAFF
DNA: TGTGCCAGCAAGCTTAACAGGCTCGCTGAAGCTTTCTTT
V: TRBV27
length: 13
size: .
J: TRBJ1-1
D: .

CDR3: CASSLFGHSHSNQPQHF
DNA: TGTGCCAGCAGTTTATTTGGCCACAGCCATAGCAATCAGCCCCAGCATTTT
V: TRBV28
length: 17
size: .
J: TRBJ1-5
D: .

CDR3: CASSLTYMDGYTF
DNA: TGTGCCAGCAGCCTAACCTATATGGATGGCTACACCTTC
V: TRBV28
length: 13
size: .
J: TRBJ1-2
D: .

CDR3: CASSLNGQGRNYGYTF
DNA: TGTGCCAGCAGCTTAAACGGACAGGGAAGAAACTATGGCTACACCTTC
V: TRBV5-6
length: 16
size: .
J: TRBJ1-2
D: TRBD1

CDR3: CASSESLAGGFRYNEQFF
DNA: TGCGCCAGCAGTGAGTCTCTAGCGGGAGGGTTTAGGTACAATGAGCAGTTCTTC
V: TRBV10-2
length: 18
size: .
J: TRBJ2-1
D: TRBD2

CDR3: CASRAGVTNEKLFF
DNA: TGCGCCAGCAGGGCTGGGGTAACTAATGAAAAACTGTTTTTT
V: TRBV4-1
length: 14
size: .
J: TRBJ1-4
D: .

CDR3: CASSRGTEEQFF
DNA: TGTGCCAGCAGCCGCGGGACAGAAGAGCAGTTCTTC
V: TRBV6-5
length: 12
size: .
J: TRBJ2-1
D: .

CDR3: CASSVGDFGGRETQYF
DNA: TGTGCCAGCAGTGTGGGGGACTTCGGGGGCCGGGAGACCCAGTACTTC
V: TRBV28
length: 16
size: .
J: TRBJ2-5
D: .

CDR3: CASSKLLGGRSNQPQHF
DNA: TGTGCCAGCAGCAAGCTCTTGGGCGGACGTAGCAATCAGCCCCAGCATTTT
V: TRBV5-6
length: 17
size: .
J: TRBJ1-5
D: .